The 17 T cell receptor beta chains in this list originate from one sample, sequenced in a study of technical replicates of blood from several donors. TCRdb's copy holds only in-frame clones and misses some; the assay was immunoSEQ multiplex PCR. The sample carries 64,000 or so clones, roughly 96% recorded once. Sequencing used T cells isolated from PBMCs. The source of these receptors is a human donor in good health.

The V call is TRBV5-6, the J call TRBJ2-5, with TRBD2 matching 7 bases. Looked up from germline, CDR1 is SGHDT and CDR2 is YYEEEE. The V and J ends lost 4 bases and 5 bases, in that order; junction bases with no gene match: 20. CDR3 length: 18 residues. The CDR3 sequence is CASSRTRGNVGKLETQYF. CDR3 sequence (DNA): TGTGCCAGCAGCCGAACGCGGGGGAATGTGGGGAAGTTGGAGACCCAGTACTTC.

The CDR3 DNA sequence: TGCGCCAGCAGCACCGGGACAGGGGGCTTTGGCTACACCTTC. Translating it yields CASSTGTGGFGYTF. V usage is TRBV5-1 and J usage is TRBJ1-2, with 12 bases aligning to TRBD1. CDR1 and CDR2 from the germline V gene are SGHRS and YFSETQ. After removal of 4 bases from V and 7 bases from J, the junction contained 5 bases not matched to a gene. This CDR3 spans 14 amino acids.

The CDR3 reads CGSGSTDTQYF. For the CDR3, the DNA is TGTGGTAGCGGGAGCACAGATACGCAGTATTTT. The chain couples TRBV6-1 to TRBJ2-3; 7 nucleotides match TRBD2. The germline V gene encodes CDR1 MNHNS and CDR2 SASEGT. The length of the CDR3 is 11 residues.

This chain uses TRBV28 with TRBJ1-5; D unresolved. Germline V gene data show CDR1 as MDHEN and CDR2 as SYDVKM. CDR3 length equals 14 residues. V was pared by 6 bases and J by 5 bases, with 14 bases between. The CDR3 region is CASSMTIWDQPQHF. The CDR3 DNA follows: TGTGCCAGCAGCATGACAATATGGGATCAGCCCCAGCATTTT. The full variable domain, with the rest looked up from reference TRBV28 and TRBJ1-5, is DVKVTQSSRYLVKRTGEKVFLECVQDMDHENMFWYRQDPGLGLRLIYFSYDVKMKEKGDIPEGYSVSREKKERFSLILESASTNQTSMYLCASSMTIWDQPQHFGDGTRLSIL.

V and J are TRBV5-1 and TRBJ1-1, with 11 positions matching TRBD1. Per the germline V gene, CDR1 is SGHRS and CDR2 is YFSETQ. The CDR3 has 15 residues. Trimming took 4 bases from V and 3 from J; bases not matched to a gene: 5. Here the CDR3 reads CASSTGQGADTEAFF. The DNA for the CDR3 is TGCGCCAGCAGCACCGGACAGGGGGCTGACACTGAAGCTTTCTTT.

This chain's CDR3 is CASSPWDRGGGYEQYF. The CDR3 nucleotides read TGTGCCAGCAGCCCCTGGGACAGGGGGGGAGGGTACGAGCAGTACTTC. This chain connects TRBV11-3 to TRBJ2-7; 11 bases map to TRBD1. This CDR3 is built from 16 residues. Germline V gene data show CDR1 as SGHNT and CDR2 as YENEEA. The J segment lost 4 bases and the V segment lost 5 bases, leaving 10 bases of the junction unmatched.

This chain links TRBV30 with TRBJ2-7, with a tentative D call TRBD2 (5 bases). This CDR3 contains 14 residues. Trimming took 6 bases from V and 0 from J, leaving 15 bases between them. Germline lookup yields CDR1 GTSNPN and CDR2 SVGIG (reference sequence). Here the CDR3 DNA reads TGTGCCTGCCAGAGCGGCACGAGCTCCTACGAGCAGTACTTC. It translates to CACQSGTSSYEQYF.

The table lists this clone with a count of one. The V and J genes are TRBV5-1 and TRBJ2-3; 7 bases are a match to TRBD2. V gave up 1 base and J gave up 4 bases; unmatched junction bases: 6. This CDR3 spans 15 amino acids. Germline CDR1 and CDR2: SGHRS and YFSETQ. The CDR3 reads CASSLSWAGADTQYF. The DNA for the CDR3 is TGCGCCAGCAGCTTGTCCTGGGCGGGGGCAGATACGCAGTATTTT.

The chain recombines TRBV4-1 with TRBJ1-5; no firm D call. CDR1 MGHRA and CDR2 YSYEKL come from the germline V gene. Trimming shortened V by 1 base and J by 2 bases, and 6 bases separated the two germline ends. CDR3 length equals 14 residues. The CDR3 sequence: CASSQGLGNQPQHF. The CDR3, as DNA: TGCGCCAGCAGCCAAGGTTTAGGCAATCAGCCCCAGCATTTT.

The J gene is TRBJ1-4, the V gene TRBV6-6; D is possibly TRBD1 (5 bases). The germline CDR1 and CDR2 sequences are MNHNY and SVGAGI (reference sequence). Trimming stripped 6 bases from V and 0 bases from J, with 14 bases between. The CDR3 totals 16 residues. The CDR3: CASRYRGSATNEKLFF. Here the CDR3 DNA reads TGTGCCAGCAGATACCGGGGGTCCGCAACTAATGAAAAACTGTTTTTT.

The chain joins TRBV18 to TRBJ1-1, with D possibly TRBD1 on 6 matching bases. Germline loops: CDR1 KGHSH, CDR2 LQKENI. There are 15 residues in the CDR3. Trimming stripped 2 bases from V and 6 bases from J, with 16 bases between. This CDR3 is CASSPGGGFSPEAFF. The CDR3 nucleotides are TGTGCCAGCTCACCAGGGGGCGGATTCTCTCCTGAAGCTTTCTTT.

This chain connects TRBV11-2 to TRBJ2-5; 8 bases agree with TRBD2. Germline loops: CDR1 SGHAT, CDR2 FQNNGV. This CDR3 contains 16 residues. Trimming at V came to 3 bases and at J to 5 bases, leaving 11 bases not matched to a gene. This chain's CDR3 is CASSFFPTSGKETQYF. CDR3 DNA: TGTGCCAGCAGCTTTTTCCCCACTAGCGGCAAGGAGACCCAGTACTTC.

This chain joins TRBV5-1 and TRBJ1-4; perhaps TRBD1 as D (5 bases). Trimming removed 7 bases from V and 6 bases from J, with 19 bases in between. Germline assignment: CDR1 SGHRS and CDR2 YFSETQ. CDR3 size: 15 residues. For the CDR3, the DNA is TGCGCCAGCTCGTCGGGGGTTTCTTCAGATGAAAAACTGTTTTTT. Translated, it gives CASSSGVSSDEKLFF.

This clone has only one observation. The V and J genes are TRBV11-3 and TRBJ1-6, with 8 bases that match TRBD1. V shed 3 bases, J shed 6 bases, and the junction held 4 bases outside the gene matches. Germline lookup yields CDR1 SGHNT and CDR2 YENEEA. The CDR3 sequence is 15 residues long. In DNA form, the CDR3 reads TGTGCCAGCAGCTTCCACGGACAGGGTAATTCACCCCTCCACTTT. Amino acids: CASSFHGQGNSPLHF. Based on the CDR3 plus reference TRBV11-3 and TRBJ1-6, the full variable domain is EAGVVQSPRYKIIEKKQPVAFWCNPISGHNTLYWYLQNLGQGPELLIRYENEEAVDDSQLPKDRFSAERLKGVDSTLKIQPAELGDSAVYLCASSFHGQGNSPLHFGNGTRLTVT.

The V call is TRBV28, the J call TRBJ1-5; D gene unclear. Germline values: CDR1 MDHEN, CDR2 SYDVKM. The ends were cut back, 5 bases at V and 2 bases at J, with 13 bases in the middle. The CDR3 length is 15 residues. The CDR3 loop reads CASSPRLEGNQPQHF. Written as DNA, the CDR3 is TGTGCCAGCAGTCCCCGGTTGGAGGGCAATCAGCCCCAGCATTTT.

The table lists this clone with a few counts. The chain employs TRBV18 and TRBJ2-2; D may be TRBD1 (5 bases). The germline gives CDR1 KGHSH, CDR2 LQKENI. The V end was cut by 3 bases, the J end by 9 bases, with 14 bases between. This CDR3 region has 14 residues. CDR3 in DNA: TGTGCCAGCTCACCTCCTAGACAGCCTAGGGAGCTGTTTTTT. Encoded protein: CASSPPRQPRELFF. Full variable domain (outside the CDR3, taken from reference TRBV18 and TRBJ2-2): NAGVMQNPRHLVRRRGQEARLRCSPMKGHSHVYWYRQLPEEGLKFMVYLQKENIIDESGMPKERFSAEFPKEGPSILRIQQVVRGDSAAYFCASSPPRQPRELFFGEGSRLTVL.

The rearrangement joins TRBV10-2 to TRBJ1-4; 9 bases match TRBD1. The CDR3 length is 15 residues. The junction had 11 bases not matched to a gene; V was cut back by 7 bases and J by 8 bases. Per germline, CDR1 WSHSY and CDR2 SAAADI. This CDR3 reads CASIQGTGMGEKLFF. The CDR3 DNA reads as TGCGCCAGCATCCAAGGGACAGGGATGGGGGAAAAACTGTTTTTT.